A selection of T cell receptor beta chains follows, all from one sample in a study of shared clonotypes between healthy human individuals. TCRdb's copy holds only in-frame clones and misses some; the assay was immunoSEQ multiplex PCR. The sample yields about 2 million clones, over 85% seen once. Sequences were obtained from naive CD8+ T cells sorted from blood. These receptors all stem from a man aged 18 to 29 in good health. Both conserved end residues are trimmed from each CDR3. Not all rows give a size; the values are once, few, many and, for expanded clones, a class.

J,size,V,CDR3
TRBJ1-1,.,TRBV6-5,ASSYEADTEAF
TRBJ1-5,.,TRBV28,ASSLRTGGSDSNQPQH
TRBJ2-2,once,TRBV4-1,ASSQEWEGWGQGGTGELF
TRBJ2-4,once,TRBV28,ASSFRPGAIAKNIQY
TRBJ1-2,.,TRBV7-9,ASSSNRDALERHYGYT
TRBJ1-4,.,TRBV30,AWSVLLGTGGDWGSTNEKLF
TRBJ2-2,.,TRBV10-1,ASSGETGELF
TRBJ2-7,.,TRBV4-1,ASSQEDRGSSYEQY
TRBJ2-7,.,TRBV4-1,ASSQDRVIY
TRBJ1-4,once,TRBV7-8,ASRPGGGTNEKLF
TRBJ2-7,.,TRBV5-4,ASSLGSGYEQY
TRBJ2-7,once,TRBV11-2,ASSLVIGTGPYEQY
TRBJ1-2,.,TRBV9,ASSAGTPSGYGYT
TRBJ2-4,.,TRBV10-3,AISEASEGTKNIQY
TRBJ2-1,.,TRBV10-2,ASSEGRPEQF
TRBJ2-1,.,TRBV7-9,ASSLSPGEQF
TRBJ2-1,.,TRBV27,ASSLTGSRNEQF
TRBJ1-1,once,TRBV28,ASSYTQGDFTLVTEAF
TRBJ2-2,once,TRBV27,ASSPRDRAGTGELF
TRBJ2-5,.,TRBV5-1,ASSFDPKRGVQETQY
TRBJ1-4,.,TRBV27,ASRKSEVYDEKLF
TRBJ2-3,.,TRBV4-3,ASSQGQISDTQY
TRBJ1-6,.,TRBV4-1,ASSQLNSPLH
TRBJ1-1,.,TRBV10-3,AISPGETVNTEAF
TRBJ1-1,.,TRBV6-5,ASSYGPANTEAF
TRBJ1-2,once,TRBV7-2,ASSFEGEGVLGGYT
TRBJ2-7,once,TRBV20-1,SARESYEQY
TRBJ2-7,.,TRBV5-1,ASSSSSGSSYEQY
TRBJ2-2,.,TRBV29-1,SVGDPNTGELF
TRBJ1-6,once,TRBV4-1,ASSQQGASTLH
TRBJ2-5,once,TRBV19,ASSTSTSGSETQY
TRBJ2-7,.,TRBV4-3,ASSQEMGYEQY
TRBJ2-2,.,TRBV18,ASSPGTYTGELF
TRBJ2-5,once,TRBV7-9,ASKNSFGETQY
TRBJ2-1,.,TRBV9,ASSVEGLSSYNEQF
TRBJ2-5,.,TRBV7-8,ASSSPGGETQY
TRBJ2-7,.,TRBV28,ASSRGLAEYAPYEQY
TRBJ1-1,.,TRBV4-1,ASSQVEDERTEAF
TRBJ1-2,.,TRBV7-6,ASSRGVRGSDYGYT
TRBJ1-1,.,TRBV5-1,ASSLFSGDTEAF
TRBJ2-1,.,TRBV14,ASSLRGSTGQF
TRBJ2-2,.,TRBV28,ASSFSIGTGELF
TRBJ1-5,.,TRBV30,AWSAGAGKQPQH
TRBJ1-2,.,TRBV6-5,ASSYASGTWGGYT
TRBJ2-3,.,TRBV9,ASSVEGGLPDTQY
TRBJ2-1,.,TRBV5-1,ASSLFSGSTDEQF
TRBJ1-4,.,TRBV28,ASSTDREVSTNEKLF
TRBJ2-1,.,TRBV27,ASWETSGHNEQF
TRBJ2-3,.,TRBV7-9,ASSSSPGTGSTDTQY
TRBJ2-5,.,TRBV4-1,ASSQEGAGETQY
TRBJ2-5,.,TRBV2,ASSEQGKETQY
TRBJ2-5,.,TRBV6-6,ASSSYSGSFKETQY
TRBJ2-2,.,TRBV27,ASSLSRVRDTGELF